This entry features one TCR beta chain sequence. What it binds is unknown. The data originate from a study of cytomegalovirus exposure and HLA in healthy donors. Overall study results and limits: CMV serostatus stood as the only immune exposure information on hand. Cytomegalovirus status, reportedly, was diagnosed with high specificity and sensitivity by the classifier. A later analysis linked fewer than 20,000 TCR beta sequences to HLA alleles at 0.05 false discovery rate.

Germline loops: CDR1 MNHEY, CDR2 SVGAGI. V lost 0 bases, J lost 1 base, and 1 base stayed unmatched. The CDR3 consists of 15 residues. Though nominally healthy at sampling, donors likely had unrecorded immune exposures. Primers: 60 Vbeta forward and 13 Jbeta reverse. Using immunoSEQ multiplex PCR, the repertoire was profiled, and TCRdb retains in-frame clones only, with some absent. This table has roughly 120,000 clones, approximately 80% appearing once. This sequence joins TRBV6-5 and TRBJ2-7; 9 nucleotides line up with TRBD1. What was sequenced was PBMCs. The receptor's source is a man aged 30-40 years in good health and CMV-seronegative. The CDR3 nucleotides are TGTGCCAGCAGTTACTCCGGACAGGGGTCCTACGAGCAGTACTTC. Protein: CASSYSGQGSYEQYF.